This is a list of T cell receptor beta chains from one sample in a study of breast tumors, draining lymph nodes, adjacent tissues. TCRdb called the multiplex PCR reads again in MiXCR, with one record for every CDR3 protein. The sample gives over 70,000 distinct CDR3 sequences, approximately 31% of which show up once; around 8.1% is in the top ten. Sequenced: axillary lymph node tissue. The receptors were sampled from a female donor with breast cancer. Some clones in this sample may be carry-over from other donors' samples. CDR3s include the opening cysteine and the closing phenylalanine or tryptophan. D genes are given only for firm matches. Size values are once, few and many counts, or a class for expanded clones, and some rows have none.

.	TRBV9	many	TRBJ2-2	TGTGCCAGCAGAATGGACGGGGAGCTGTTTTTT	CASRMDGELFF
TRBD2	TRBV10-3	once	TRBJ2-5	TGTGCCATCGAGGGGGCTAGCGGGAGAAAAGAGACCCAGTACTTC	CAIEGASGRKETQYF
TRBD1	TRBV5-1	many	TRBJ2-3	TGCGCCAGCAGCGAACAGGGGGCCCTTAGCACAGATACGCAGTATTTT	CASSEQGALSTDTQYF
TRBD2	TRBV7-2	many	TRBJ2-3	TGTGCCAGCAGCTTGACTAGCGGGACAGATACGCAGTATTTT	CASSLTSGTDTQYF
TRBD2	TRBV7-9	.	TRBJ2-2	TGTGCCAACAGCTCTAGCGGGCCGAACACCGGGGAGCTGTTTTTT	CANSSSGPNTGELFF
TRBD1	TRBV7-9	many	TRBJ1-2	TGTGCCAGCAGCCTACTCGGGACAGACTATGGCTACACCTTC	CASSLLGTDYGYTF
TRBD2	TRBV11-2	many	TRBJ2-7	TGTGCCAGCAGCGTACCGGGACTAGAGGTCGAGCAGTACTTC	CASSVPGLEVEQYF
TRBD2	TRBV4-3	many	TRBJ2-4	TGCGCCAGCAGCCAAGATATTGGACTAGGGGTTTACTTC	CASSQDIGLGVYF
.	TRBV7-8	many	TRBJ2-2	TGTGCCAGCAGGCACTGGGGGGCGGGCTCGAACACCGGGGAGCTGTTTTTT	CASRHWGAGSNTGELFF
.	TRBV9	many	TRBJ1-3	TGTGCCAGCAGCGCGGAAGGATACACCATATATTTT	CASSAEGYTIYF
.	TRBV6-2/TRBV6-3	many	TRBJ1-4	TGTGCCAGCAACTACCCGACGCCCGGGCTTTTTTTT	CASNYPTPGLFF
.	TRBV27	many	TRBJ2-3	TGTGCCAGCAGTTTATGGGGAGATACGCAGTATTTT	CASSLWGDTQYF
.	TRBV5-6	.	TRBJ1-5	TGTGCCAGCAGCCCGGCCCCGTTAAATCAGCCCCAGCATTTT	CASSPAPLNQPQHF
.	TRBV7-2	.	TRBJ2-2	TGTGCCAGCAGCTTACTCCAGGGGGGGATCGGGGAGCTGCTTTTT	CASSLLQGGIGELLF
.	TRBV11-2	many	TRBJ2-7	TGTGCCAGCAGTGGGATCGACTACGAGCAGTACTTC	CASSGIDYEQYF
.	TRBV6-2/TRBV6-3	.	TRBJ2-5	TGTGCCAGCAGTGGGGTGCGTGAGACCCAGTACTTC	CASSGVRETQYF
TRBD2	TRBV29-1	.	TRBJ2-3	TGCAGCGTTGAAGATCGGCGACTAGCATTAAATACGCAGTATTTT	CSVEDRRLALNTQYF
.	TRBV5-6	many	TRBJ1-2	TGTGCCAGCAGCTTGCTAAAGGACTCTATGGACTATGGCTACACCTTC	CASSLLKDSMDYGYTF
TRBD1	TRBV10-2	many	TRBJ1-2	TGCGCCAGCAGAATGGGACAGGGCACTAACTATGGCTACACCTTC	CASRMGQGTNYGYTF
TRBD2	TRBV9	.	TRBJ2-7	TGTGCCAGCAGCGTTGGGGGGAGGGATGAGCAGTACTTC	CASSVGGRDEQYF
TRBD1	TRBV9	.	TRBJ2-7	TGTGCCAGCAGCGTAGGACAGGGGGCAGAGCAGTACTTC	CASSVGQGAEQYF
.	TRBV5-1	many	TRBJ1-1	TGCGCCAGCAGTAGTCGGGACGCCACTGAAGCTTTCTTT	CASSSRDATEAFF
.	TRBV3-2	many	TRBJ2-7	TGTGCCAGCAGAGGTAGTAGGGGTACCTTATACTACGAGCAGTACTTC	CASRGSRGTLYYEQYF
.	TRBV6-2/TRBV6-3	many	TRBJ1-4	TGTGCCAGCAACCTGGACCGAAAAACAACTAATGAAAAACTGTTTTTT	CASNLDRKTTNEKLFF
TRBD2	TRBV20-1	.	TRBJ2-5	TGCACAGTAGGGACTAGCGGGAGGCGAAGGGAAGAGACCCAGTACTTC	CTVGTSGRRREETQYF
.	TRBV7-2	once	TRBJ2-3	.	CASSIYLCSVITGGRTDTQYF
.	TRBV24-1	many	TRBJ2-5	TGTGCCACCAGTGAATCCGGCAGGGGAGAGACCCAGTACTTC	CATSESGRGETQYF
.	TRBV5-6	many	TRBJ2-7	TGTGCCAGCAGCTTGGCCCCAGCGTTTACCCCTACCGAGCAGTACTTC	CASSLAPAFTPTEQYF
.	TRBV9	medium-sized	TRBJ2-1	TGTGCCAGCAGCGTAGGGCAGTTCAATGAGCAGTTCTTC	CASSVGQFNEQFF
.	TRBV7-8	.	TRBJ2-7	TGTGCCAGCAGCTCCGCGCCGCCCTACGAGCAGTACTTC	CASSSAPPYEQYF
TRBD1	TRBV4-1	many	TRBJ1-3	TGCGCCAGCAGCCAAGAACGGACAGGGTGGGACACCATATATTTT	CASSQERTGWDTIYF
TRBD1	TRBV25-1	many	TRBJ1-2	TGTGCCAGCTATCCACCTGGGACAGGGGCGAACTATGGCTACACCTTC	CASYPPGTGANYGYTF
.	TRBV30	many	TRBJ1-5	TGTGCCTGGAGTGTACGAACGGATAATCAGCCCCAGCATTTT	CAWSVRTDNQPQHF
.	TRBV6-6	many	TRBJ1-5	TGTGCCAGCAGTCCCGCAGGCTCCAGCAATCAGCCCCAGCATTTT	CASSPAGSSNQPQHF
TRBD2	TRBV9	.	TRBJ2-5	TGTGCCAGCAGTGGACTAGCGGAGGAGACCCAGTACTTC	CASSGLAEETQYF